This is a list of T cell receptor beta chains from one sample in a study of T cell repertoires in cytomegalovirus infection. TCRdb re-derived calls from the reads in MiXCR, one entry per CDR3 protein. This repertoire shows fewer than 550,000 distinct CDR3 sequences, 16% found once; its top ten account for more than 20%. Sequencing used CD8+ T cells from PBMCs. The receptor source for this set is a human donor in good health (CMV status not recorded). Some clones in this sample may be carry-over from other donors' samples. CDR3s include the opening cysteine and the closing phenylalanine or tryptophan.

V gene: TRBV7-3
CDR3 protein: CASRFSGGEDYGYTF

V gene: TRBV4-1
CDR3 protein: CASSQQPGGSNEQFF

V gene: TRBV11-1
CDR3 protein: CASTRTAGTSNEQFF

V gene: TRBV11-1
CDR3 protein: CASSPTRDSPLHF

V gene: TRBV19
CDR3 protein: CASSIAAEKLFF

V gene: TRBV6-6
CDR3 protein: CASSYSRPGDLDNEQFF

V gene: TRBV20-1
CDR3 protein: CSAGTAYEQYF

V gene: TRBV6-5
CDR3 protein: CASSPGRNEQFF

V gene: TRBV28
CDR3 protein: CASHDRNTEAFF

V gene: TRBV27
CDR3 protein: CASSLSRAGANVLTF

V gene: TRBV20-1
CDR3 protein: CSATNRDGTNYGYTF

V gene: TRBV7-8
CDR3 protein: CASSLEGGNTVELFF

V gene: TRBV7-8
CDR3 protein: CASSVQGNDGFF

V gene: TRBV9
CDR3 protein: CASSVARLASYNEQFF

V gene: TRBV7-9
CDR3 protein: CASSRGQGARGNTIYF

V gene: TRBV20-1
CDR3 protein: CSARGASGENTGELFF

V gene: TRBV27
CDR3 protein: CASRPAEGADGYTF

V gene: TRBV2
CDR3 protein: CASSYRLQETQYF

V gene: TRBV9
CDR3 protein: CASSVAPTLQGASYGYTF

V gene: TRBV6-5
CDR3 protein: CASSYSIRGSSYNEQFF

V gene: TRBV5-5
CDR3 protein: CASQLDRNSYEQYF

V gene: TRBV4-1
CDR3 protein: CASNEGRGNTGELFF

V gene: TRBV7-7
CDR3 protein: CASSLDPDGTDTQYF

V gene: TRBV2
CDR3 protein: CASSEKGLAGGLSRDTQYF

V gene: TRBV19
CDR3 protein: CASRPVGQRETQYF

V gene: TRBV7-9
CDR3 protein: CASSLTPGLGMNTEAFF

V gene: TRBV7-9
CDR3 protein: CASSPKEGNYEQYF

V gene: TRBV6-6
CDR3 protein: CASSYRGVGQPQHF

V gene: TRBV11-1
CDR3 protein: CASSRLAGGGGNIQYF

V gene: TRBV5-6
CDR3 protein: CASSPGRATNEKLFF

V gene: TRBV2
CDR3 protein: CASLYNEQFF

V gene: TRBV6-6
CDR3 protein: CASSFGTGGNEQLF

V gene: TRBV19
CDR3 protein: CASSIGQGSYEQYF

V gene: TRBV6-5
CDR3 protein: CASSFSTGAAKNIQYF

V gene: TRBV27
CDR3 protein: CASSPRGQPQHF

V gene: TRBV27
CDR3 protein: CASSFGSGGPNEQFF

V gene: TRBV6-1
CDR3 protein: CARSERRIRTDTQYF

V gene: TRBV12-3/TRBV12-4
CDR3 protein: CASSQSMGTPDTDTQYF

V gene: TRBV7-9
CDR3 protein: CASSSMIFSGNTIYF

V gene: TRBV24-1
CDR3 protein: CATTERREQYF

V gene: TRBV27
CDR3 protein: CARSLSLHYYNEQFF

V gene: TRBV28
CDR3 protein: CASSLWALGTNEQFF

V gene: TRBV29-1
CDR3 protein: CSARTRGWVEAFF

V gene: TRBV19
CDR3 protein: CASSGGATGNTIYF

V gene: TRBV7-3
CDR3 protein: CASSLSSGPYNEQFF

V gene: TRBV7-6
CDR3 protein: CASSLPRGRDTGELFF

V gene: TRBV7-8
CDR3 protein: CASSLAYISTGLSNYGYTF

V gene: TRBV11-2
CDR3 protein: CASSLIGGSDTQYF